The clone carrying this T cell receptor beta chain was picked up a small number of times. The data belong to a study of identical twins. Through template switching, a universal primer site was introduced, and the cDNA contained unique molecular identifiers. TCRdb ran MiXCR on the 5' RACE reads and lists one entry per CDR3 protein. The sample contains 450,000 or so distinct CDR3 sequences, approximately 15% of which appear only once. Germline CDR1 reads SQVTM; CDR2 reads ANQGSEA. The ends lost 3 bases at V and 0 bases at J; junction bases unmatched: 0. The CDR3 has 14 residues. This sample was also put to use in a study of yellow fever vaccine responses in identical twins.

The material sequenced was CD4+ T cells sorted from blood. The chain combines TRBV29-1 with TRBJ2-7, with 12 bases matching TRBD1. This clonotype originated in a woman between 18 and 30 years old in good health. The CDR3 region has the DNA TGCAGCGTTGAGGGACAGGGGGCCTCCTACGAGCAGTACTTC. Encoded protein: CSVEGQGASYEQYF.